The next 7 T cell receptor beta chains were all read from a single sample in a study of cytomegalovirus exposure and HLA in healthy donors. It was with 60 Vbeta and 13 Jbeta primers that the PCR ran. The repertoire was sequenced with immunoSEQ multiplex PCR; TCRdb's copy has only in-frame clones and lacks some. The data show 90,000 or so clones, under 90% seen once. The sample taken for sequencing was PBMCs. Receptor source: a man aged 50-60 years in good health and CMV-seropositive.

This clone showed up just a few times. This rearrangement joins TRBV2 to TRBJ2-5; 10 bases agree with TRBD2. Losses at the gene ends were 8 bases for V and 1 base for J; bases not matched to a gene: 10. Germline values: CDR1 SNHLY, CDR2 FYNNEI. The CDR3 runs to 16 residues. Written as DNA, the CDR3 is TGTGCCAGCGGCGCTAGCGGGAGCTCAGCCCAAGAGACCCAGTACTTC. It yields the protein CASGASGSSAQETQYF.

V gene TRBV4-1 combines with J gene TRBJ2-3; the match to TRBD2 covers 14 bases. The CDR3 has 16 amino acids. Germline CDR1 MGHRA, CDR2 YSYEKL. V was clipped by 5 bases and J by 7 bases; unmatched bases: 8. Here the CDR3 DNA reads TGCGCCAGCAGCTCGGGACTAGCGGGAGTAGGGTATACGCAGTATTTT. It yields the protein CASSSGLAGVGYTQYF.

This clone was seen more than once but under ten times. The J gene is TRBJ1-1, the V gene TRBV10-1; 8 nucleotides align to TRBD1. From germline, CDR1 is WNHNN and CDR2 SYGVQD (reference sequence). The CDR3 is 16 residues long. V lost 6 bases and J lost 4; bases outside the gene matches: 13. The CDR3 DNA reads as TGCGCCAGCAGGGGTACCGACAGGGGCGGGAGCACTGAAGCTTTCTTT. Its translation is CASRGTDRGGSTEAFF.

The chain combines TRBV4-2 with TRBJ1-2, with 7 bases identical to TRBD1. The germline V gene encodes CDR1 LGHNA and CDR2 YNFKEQ. The V and J ends lost 2 bases and 10 bases, in that order; junction bases with no gene match: 7. The CDR3 is 13 residues long. The CDR3 loop reads CASSQHRQGDYTF. The CDR3 coding sequence is TGTGCCAGCAGCCAACATAGACAGGGAGACTACACCTTC.

The rearrangement joins TRBV28 to TRBJ1-1; 8 bases are a match to TRBD1. Unmatched junction bases numbered 9, after V lost 5 bases and J lost 7 bases. CDR3 length equals 14 residues. Germline V gene lookup returns CDR1 MDHEN and CDR2 SYDVKM. The CDR3 here is CASSPLNRGFEAFF. The CDR3 region has the DNA TGTGCCAGCAGTCCGCTCAACAGGGGGTTTGAAGCTTTCTTT.

V gene TRBV5-1 combines with J gene TRBJ2-1, with 15 bases aligning to TRBD2. CDR3 length equals 18 residues. Germline V gene data show CDR1 as SGHRS and CDR2 as YFSETQ. V shed 0 bases and J 2 bases; nucleotides not matched to a gene: 3. CDR3 in DNA: TGCGCCAGCAGCTTGGAGGGACTAGCGGGAGGCCCCTACAATGAGCAGTTCTTC. This codes for CASSLEGLAGGPYNEQFF. Full variable domain (rest looked up from reference TRBV5-1 and TRBJ2-1): KAGVTQTPRYLIKTRGQQVTLSCSPISGHRSVSWYQQTPGQGLQFLFEYFSETQRNKGNFPGRFSGRQFSNSRSEMNVSTLELGDSALYLCASSLEGLAGGPYNEQFFGPGTRLTVL.

This rearrangement joins TRBV6-6 to TRBJ1-4; possible D gene TRBD1, 5 bases. Germline values: CDR1 MNHNY, CDR2 SVGAGI (reference sequence). The CDR3 totals 16 residues. The V gene lost 6 bases and the J gene lost 2 bases, with 16 bases spanning the gap. CDR3 nucleotides: TGTGCCAGCAGGGACACAGCCGGCGATACTAATGAAAAACTGTTTTTT. Translation gives CASRDTAGDTNEKLFF.